This TCR beta chain was sequenced during a study of vaccination and CD4 T cells after COVID-19. Study details: Each enrolled participant received a two-dose regimen of either BNT162b2 or mRNA-1273 vaccine.

Cultured CD4+ T-cell DNA underwent Oncomine TCR Beta short-read sequencing. TCRdb used MiXCR to reprocess the PCR reads, holding one entry per CDR3 protein. This table has approximately 11,000 distinct CDR3 sequences, approximately 40% appearing once. This clonotype occurred a few times. The antigen remains unidentified. CDR1 and CDR2 from the germline V gene are GTSNPN and SVGIG (reference sequence). J lost 4 bases, V lost 4 bases, and 6 bases had no gene match. This CDR3 contains 16 residues. Treatment defined: roughly ten-day PBMC culture with coronavirus spike peptide pools or control peptides (ViraFEST assay). Negative selection isolated the CD4+ T cells once the cells had been cultured for around nine days. Findings and caveats of the study: Spike mono-reactivity was evident in 304 of the 307 vaccine-specific clones derived from convalescent patients.

The TCR originated in a human donor who had recovered from COVID-19. What was sequenced was CD4+ T cells from blood, cultured in vitro. The chain couples TRBV30 to TRBJ2-2, with TRBD2 matching over 13 bases. In DNA form, the CDR3 reads TGTGCCTGGAACGGACTAGCGGGAGTGACCACCGGGGAGCTGTTTTTT. It codes for CAWNGLAGVTTGELFF.